This T cell receptor (beta chain) was retrieved from a study of response to subunit inactivated influenza vaccine. TCRdb re-derived calls from the RT-PCR reads in MiXCR, one entry per CDR3 protein. The sample comprises some 570,000 distinct CDR3 sequences, roughly 10% of which are singletons, and around 10% rests with the top ten. V dropped 6 bases and J dropped 4 bases, with 12 bases sitting between them. This CDR3 has 13 amino acids. This sample also belongs to another study, concerning T cells expressing NK-cell markers. As that report states: The TCR beta cDNA came from 5'RACE template switching with UMIs. It was sorted CD3+CD56-NKG2C+, CD3+CD56+NKG2C- and CD3+CD56+NKG2C+ T cells that provided the TCR beta repertoires. Seven donors tested HCMV-seropositive and one tested seronegative among the eight sequenced. In more than 5 donors, dominant CD3+CD56+NKG2C+ clones formed roughly 1.0-7.0% of CD8+ cells.

This chain links TRBV12-3 or TRBV12-4 with TRBJ1-2; unclear D gene. This receptor was obtained from a man aged 45-65 years who received an inactivated influenza vaccine. The material was PBMCs from blood, obtained on the day of vaccination. The DNA for the CDR3 is TGTGCCAGCAGCCAGACCAGGTCCTATGGCTACACCTTC. This gives the protein CASSQTRSYGYTF.